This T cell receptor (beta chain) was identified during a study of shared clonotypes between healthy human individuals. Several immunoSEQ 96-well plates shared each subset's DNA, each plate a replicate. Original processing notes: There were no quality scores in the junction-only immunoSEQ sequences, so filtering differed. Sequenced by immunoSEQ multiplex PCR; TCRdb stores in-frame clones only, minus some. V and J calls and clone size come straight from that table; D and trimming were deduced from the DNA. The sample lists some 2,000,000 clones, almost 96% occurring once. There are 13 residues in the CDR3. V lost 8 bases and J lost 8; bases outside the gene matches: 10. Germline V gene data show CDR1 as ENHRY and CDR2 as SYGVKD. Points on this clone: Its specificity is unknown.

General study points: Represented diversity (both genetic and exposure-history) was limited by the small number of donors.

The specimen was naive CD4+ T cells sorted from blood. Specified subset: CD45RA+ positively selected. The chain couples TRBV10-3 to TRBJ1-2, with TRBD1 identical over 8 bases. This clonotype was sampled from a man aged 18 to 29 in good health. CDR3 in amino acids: CAIGRDRLLGYTF. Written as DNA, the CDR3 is TGTGCCATCGGGAGGGACAGGCTGTTGGGCTACACCTTC.